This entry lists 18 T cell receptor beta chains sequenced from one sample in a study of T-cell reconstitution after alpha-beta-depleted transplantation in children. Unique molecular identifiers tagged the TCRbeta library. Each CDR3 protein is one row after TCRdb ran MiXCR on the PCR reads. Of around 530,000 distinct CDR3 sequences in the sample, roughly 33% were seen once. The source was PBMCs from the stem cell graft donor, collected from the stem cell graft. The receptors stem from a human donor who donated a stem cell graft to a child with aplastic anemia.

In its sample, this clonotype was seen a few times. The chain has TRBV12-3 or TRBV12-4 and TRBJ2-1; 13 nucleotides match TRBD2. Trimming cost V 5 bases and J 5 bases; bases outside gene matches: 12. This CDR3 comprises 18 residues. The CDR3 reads CASSIGLAGEAGNNEQFF. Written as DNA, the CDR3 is TGTGCCAGCAGTATCGGACTAGCGGGAGAAGCGGGGAACAATGAGCAGTTCTTC.

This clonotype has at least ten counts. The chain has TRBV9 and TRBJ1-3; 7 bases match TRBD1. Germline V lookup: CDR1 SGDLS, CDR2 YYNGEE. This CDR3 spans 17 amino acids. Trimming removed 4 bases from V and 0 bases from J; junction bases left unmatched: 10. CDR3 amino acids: CASSPGDSQGSGNTIYF. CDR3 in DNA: TGTGCCAGCAGCCCGGGGGACAGCCAGGGCTCTGGAAACACCATATATTTT.

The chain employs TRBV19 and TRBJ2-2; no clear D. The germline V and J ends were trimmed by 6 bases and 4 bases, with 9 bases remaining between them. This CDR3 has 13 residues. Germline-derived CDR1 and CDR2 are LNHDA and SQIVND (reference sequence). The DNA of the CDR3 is TGTGCCAGTAGAACGTGGTTCACCGGGGAGCTGTTTTTT. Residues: CASRTWFTGELFF. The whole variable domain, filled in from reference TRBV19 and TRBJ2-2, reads DGGITQSPKYLFRKEGQNVTLSCEQNLNHDAMYWYRQDPGQGLRLIYYSQIVNDFQKGDIAEGYSVSREKKESFPLTVTSAQKNPTAFYLCASRTWFTGELFFGEGSRLTVL.

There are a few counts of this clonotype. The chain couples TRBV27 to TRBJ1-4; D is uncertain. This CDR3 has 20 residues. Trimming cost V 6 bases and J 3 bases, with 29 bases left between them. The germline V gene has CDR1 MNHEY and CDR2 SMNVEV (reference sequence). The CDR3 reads CASSPLRDTTKRRANEKLFF. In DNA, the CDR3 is TGTGCCAGCAGCCCCCTCCGAGACACCACTAAACGGAGGGCTAATGAAAAACTGTTTTTT.

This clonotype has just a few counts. In DNA, the CDR3 is TGTGCCAGCAGCGTTATAAGGGGAGACACTGAAGCTTTCTTT. The encoded protein is CASSVIRGDTEAFF. The chain joins TRBV5-6 to TRBJ1-1, with a weak D call TRBD1 (5 bases). The germline gives CDR1 SGHDT, CDR2 YYEEEE. CDR3 length: 14 residues. The V and J ends lost 4 bases and 3 bases respectively, with 13 bases between them.

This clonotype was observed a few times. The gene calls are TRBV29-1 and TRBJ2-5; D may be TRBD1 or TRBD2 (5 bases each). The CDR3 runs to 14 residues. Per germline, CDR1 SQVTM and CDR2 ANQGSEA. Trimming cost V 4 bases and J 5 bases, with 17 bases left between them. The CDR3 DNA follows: TGCAGCGTTGTGGTTTTGGGGGAGTCGGAGACCCAGTACTTC. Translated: CSVVVLGESETQYF.

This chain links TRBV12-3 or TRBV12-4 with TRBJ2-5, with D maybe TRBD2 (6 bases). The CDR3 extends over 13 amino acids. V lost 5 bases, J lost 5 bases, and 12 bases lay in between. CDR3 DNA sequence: TGTGCCAGCAGTACGGGAGTCCGCGAGACCCAGTACTTC. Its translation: CASSTGVRETQYF.

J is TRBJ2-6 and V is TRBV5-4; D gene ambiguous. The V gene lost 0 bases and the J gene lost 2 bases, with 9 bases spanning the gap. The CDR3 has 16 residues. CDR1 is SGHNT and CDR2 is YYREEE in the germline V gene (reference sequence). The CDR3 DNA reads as TGTGCCAGCAGCTTGGATGTGCAGACTGGGGCCAACGTCCTGACTTTC. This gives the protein CASSLDVQTGANVLTF.

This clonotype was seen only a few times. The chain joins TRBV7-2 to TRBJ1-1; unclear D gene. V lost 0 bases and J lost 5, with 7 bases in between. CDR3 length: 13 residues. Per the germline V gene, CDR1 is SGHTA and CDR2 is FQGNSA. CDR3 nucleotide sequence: TGTGCCAGCAGCTTAGCGCTCAGGACTGAAGCTTTCTTT. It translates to CASSLALRTEAFF.

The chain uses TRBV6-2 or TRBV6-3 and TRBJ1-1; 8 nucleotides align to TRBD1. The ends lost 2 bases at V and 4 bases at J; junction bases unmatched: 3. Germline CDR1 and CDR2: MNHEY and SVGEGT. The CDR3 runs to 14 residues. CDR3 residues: CASSYNTGGTEAFF. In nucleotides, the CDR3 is TGTGCCAGCAGTTACAATACAGGGGGCACTGAAGCTTTCTTT.

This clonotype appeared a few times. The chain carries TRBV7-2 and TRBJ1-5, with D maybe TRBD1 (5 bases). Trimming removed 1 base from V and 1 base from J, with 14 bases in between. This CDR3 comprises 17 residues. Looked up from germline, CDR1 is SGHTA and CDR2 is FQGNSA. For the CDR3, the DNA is TGTGCCAGCAGCTTAGTTGGGGGGGTAGGAAGCAATCAGCCCCAGCATTTT. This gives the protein CASSLVGGVGSNQPQHF.

CDR3 nucleotide sequence: TGTGCCAGCAGTTACTCATGGACGCAAGAGACCCAGTACTTC. Translation: CASSYSWTQETQYF. The gene calls are TRBV6-5 and TRBJ2-5; the D is unclear. V was clipped by 0 bases and J by 2 bases, with 7 bases between them. The V gene's germline CDR1 is MNHEY and CDR2 SVGAGI. The CDR3 totals 14 residues.

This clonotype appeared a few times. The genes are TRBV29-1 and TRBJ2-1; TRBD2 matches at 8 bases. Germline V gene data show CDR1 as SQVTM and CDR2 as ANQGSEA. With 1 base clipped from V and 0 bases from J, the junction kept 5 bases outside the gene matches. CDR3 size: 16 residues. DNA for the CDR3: TGCAGCGTTGAAGGGCGGGCGGGAGGCTCCTACAATGAGCAGTTCTTC. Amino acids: CSVEGRAGGSYNEQFF.

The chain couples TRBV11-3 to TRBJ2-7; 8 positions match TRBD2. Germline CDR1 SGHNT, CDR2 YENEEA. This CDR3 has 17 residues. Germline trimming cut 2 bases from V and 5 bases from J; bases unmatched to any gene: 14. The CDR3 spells CASSLIGRAGGRNEQYF. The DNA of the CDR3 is TGTGCCAGCAGCTTAATCGGTCGGGCGGGAGGCCGGAACGAGCAGTACTTC. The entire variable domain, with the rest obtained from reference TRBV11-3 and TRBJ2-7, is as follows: EAGVVQSPRYKIIEKKQPVAFWCNPISGHNTLYWYLQNLGQGPELLIRYENEEAVDDSQLPKDRFSAERLKGVDSTLKIQPAELGDSAVYLCASSLIGRAGGRNEQYFGPGTRLTVT.

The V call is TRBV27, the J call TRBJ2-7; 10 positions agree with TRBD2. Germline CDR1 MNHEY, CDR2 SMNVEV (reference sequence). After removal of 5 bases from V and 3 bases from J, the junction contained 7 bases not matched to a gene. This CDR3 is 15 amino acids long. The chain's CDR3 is CASSLSSGSNYEQYF. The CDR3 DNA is TGTGCCAGCAGTCTCTCTAGCGGGAGTAACTACGAGCAGTACTTC.

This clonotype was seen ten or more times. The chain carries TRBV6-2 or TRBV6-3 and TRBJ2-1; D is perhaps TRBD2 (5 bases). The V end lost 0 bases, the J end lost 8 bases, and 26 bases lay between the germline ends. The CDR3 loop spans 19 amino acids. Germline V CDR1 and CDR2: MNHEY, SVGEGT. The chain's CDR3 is CASSYSSERVGVFIHEQFF. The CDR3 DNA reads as TGTGCCAGCAGTTACTCGAGCGAGCGTGTGGGAGTTTTCATCCATGAGCAGTTCTTC.

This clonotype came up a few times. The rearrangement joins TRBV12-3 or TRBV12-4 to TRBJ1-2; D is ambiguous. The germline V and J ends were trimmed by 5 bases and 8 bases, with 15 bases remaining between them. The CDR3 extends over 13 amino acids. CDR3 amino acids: CASSPGPLGGYTF. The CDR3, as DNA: TGTGCCAGCAGTCCGGGCCCCTTGGGAGGCTACACCTTC.

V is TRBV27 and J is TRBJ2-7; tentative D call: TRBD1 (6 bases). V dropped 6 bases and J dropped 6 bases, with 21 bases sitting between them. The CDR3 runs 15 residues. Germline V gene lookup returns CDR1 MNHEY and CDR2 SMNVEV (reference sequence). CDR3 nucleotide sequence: TGTGCCAGCAGACAGGGCTCCGGGACCCAGGCCGAGCAGTACTTC. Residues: CASRQGSGTQAEQYF.